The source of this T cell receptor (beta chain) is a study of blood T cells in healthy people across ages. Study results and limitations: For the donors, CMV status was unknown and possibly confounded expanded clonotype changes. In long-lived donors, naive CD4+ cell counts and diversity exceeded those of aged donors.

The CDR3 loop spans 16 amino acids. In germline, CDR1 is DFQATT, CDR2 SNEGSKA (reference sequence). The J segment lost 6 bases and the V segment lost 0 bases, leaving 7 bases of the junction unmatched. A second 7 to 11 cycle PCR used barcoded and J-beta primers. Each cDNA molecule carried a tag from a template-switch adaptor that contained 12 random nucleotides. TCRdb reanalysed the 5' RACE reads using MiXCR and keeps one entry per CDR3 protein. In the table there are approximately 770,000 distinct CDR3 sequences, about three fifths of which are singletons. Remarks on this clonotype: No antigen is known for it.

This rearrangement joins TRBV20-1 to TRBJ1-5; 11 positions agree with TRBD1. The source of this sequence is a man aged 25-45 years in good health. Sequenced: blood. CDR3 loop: CSARDSGTGGIQPQHF. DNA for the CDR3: TGCAGTGCTAGAGATTCGGGGACAGGGGGAATTCAGCCCCAGCATTTT.